This passage covers 30 T cell receptor beta chains from one sample sequenced in a study of regulatory T cells in long-lasting Graves disease. For TCR beta, libraries came from iRepertoire HTBI primers and Arm-PCR of CDR3 regions. TCRdb fed the multiplex PCR reads into MiXCR, producing one record per CDR3 protein. The data contain over 500,000 distinct CDR3 sequences, roughly 16% of them singletons. The time point: newly diagnosed GD, antithyroid drugs for less than 3 months. Researchers made the TCR library from RNA that was extracted from PBMCs. Another study also made use of these data, one on T cells in Graves' hyperthyroidism and ophthalmopathy.

The material was peripheral blood mononuclear cells (PBMCs), obtained at new diagnosis, from a patient treated with antithyroid drugs. These receptors came from a young man with Graves disease.

This chain connects TRBV20-1 to TRBJ2-3, with D hard to call. Germline V gene sequence: CDR1 DFQATT, CDR2 SNEGSKA (reference sequence). The CDR3 spans 13 residues. Between the trimmed V and J ends, which lost 4 bases and 0 bases, there was a span of 8 bases. CDR3: CSATGPSTDTQYF. In DNA form, the CDR3 reads TGCAGTGCTACCGGGCCTAGCACAGATACGCAGTATTTT.

In its sample, this clonotype was seen many times. The V call is TRBV20-1, the J call TRBJ2-1; possible D gene TRBD2, 6 bases. CDR1 and CDR2 from the germline V gene are DFQATT and SNEGSKA (reference sequence). The CDR3 contains 14 residues. Trimming cost V 3 bases and J 8 bases, with 17 bases left between them. CDR3 loop: CSARLAGRSDEQFF. The DNA for the CDR3 is TGCAGTGCTAGGCTCGCGGGGCGGAGCGATGAGCAGTTCTTC.

This clonotype has at least ten counts. J is TRBJ1-2 and V is TRBV20-1; tentatively, D is TRBD1 (5 bases). The CDR3 extends over 12 amino acids. CDR1 DFQATT and CDR2 SNEGSKA come from the germline V gene (reference sequence). V lost 5 bases, J lost 0 bases, and 7 bases lay in between. The CDR3 DNA reads as TGCAGTGCTCGACAGACTAACTATGGCTACACCTTC. This translates into CSARQTNYGYTF.

This clonotype was seen at least ten times. The CDR3 DNA follows: TGTGCCAGCAGAGGGACTAGCGGGATGGAGCAGTTCTTC. It is translated as CASRGTSGMEQFF. The chain is built from TRBV11-2 and TRBJ2-1, with TRBD2 identical over 13 bases. Trimming at V came to 6 bases and at J to 10 bases, leaving 3 bases not matched to a gene. There are 13 residues in the CDR3. The V gene's germline CDR1 is SGHAT and CDR2 FQNNGV.

This clonotype was detected a few times. The V and J genes are TRBV28 and TRBJ1-5; TRBD1 matches at 8 bases. This CDR3 has 14 residues. Germline CDR1 MDHEN, CDR2 SYDVKM. J gave up 3 bases and V 8 bases, and 6 bases lay outside the gene matches. The CDR3 DNA reads TGTGCCAGCCTTGACAGGGGATACAATCAGCCCCAGCATTTT. This translates into CASLDRGYNQPQHF.

The chain uses TRBV20-1 and TRBJ1-1; 8 positions agree with TRBD1. The CDR3 is 12 residues long. From germline, CDR1 is DFQATT and CDR2 SNEGSKA (reference sequence). Germline trimming cut 4 bases from V and 10 bases from J; bases unmatched to any gene: 8. The CDR3 bases are TGCAGTGCTACAACAGGGGGGATAGGAGCTTTCTTT. Translated: CSATTGGIGAFF.

V usage is TRBV3-1 and J usage is TRBJ2-5; D ambiguous. The ends were cut back, 5 bases at V and 0 bases at J, with 10 bases in the middle. The germline V gene has CDR1 LGHDT and CDR2 YNNKEL (reference sequence). CDR3 length: 14 residues. CDR3 residues: CASSLADDQETQYF. CDR3 coding DNA: TGTGCCAGCAGCTTAGCCGACGACCAAGAGACCCAGTACTTC.

This clonotype has a count of ten or more. The rearrangement links TRBV30 to TRBJ1-1; D is perhaps TRBD1 (6 bases). Trimming left V 2 bases short and J 0 bases short, with 22 bases between. The CDR3 runs 18 residues. The V gene's germline CDR1 is GTSNPN and CDR2 SVGIG (reference sequence). As DNA, the CDR3 is TGTGCCTGGAGTCTAAGGGGGAAGACCAGCCCCATGAACACTGAAGCTTTCTTT. Translated, it gives CAWSLRGKTSPMNTEAFF.

The genes are TRBV20-1 and TRBJ2-2; D unclear. CDR3 size: 12 residues. Trimming removed 3 bases from V and 9 bases from J, with 11 bases in between. From germline, CDR1 is DFQATT and CDR2 SNEGSKA (reference sequence). The CDR3 DNA reads TGCAGTGCTAGCAATACTCCTCGGGAGCTGTTTTTT. The encoded protein is CSASNTPRELFF.

This clonotype was observed a few times. The rearrangement joins TRBV6-1 to TRBJ2-2, with 7 bases fitting TRBD1. The CDR3 is 17 amino acids. The junction had 13 bases not matched to a gene; V was cut back by 3 bases and J by 6 bases. CDR1 and CDR2 (germline): MNHNS, SASEGT. This CDR3 is CASSDPYRDSRAGELFF. DNA of the CDR3: TGTGCCAGCAGTGACCCATACCGGGACAGTCGGGCCGGGGAGCTGTTTTTT.

The rearrangement uses TRBV20-1 and TRBJ2-2, with 9 bases lining up with TRBD2. Germline values: CDR1 DFQATT, CDR2 SNEGSKA (reference sequence). The CDR3 runs 14 residues. After removal of 6 bases from V and 7 bases from J, the junction contained 9 bases not matched to a gene. The CDR3 DNA follows: TGCAGTGCCCGAGCGGGGGGCGGGAACGGGGAGCTGTTTTTT. This codes for CSARAGGGNGELFF.

This clonotype was seen ten or more times. V usage is TRBV20-1 and J usage is TRBJ2-7, with D tentatively TRBD2 (6 bases). CDR1 DFQATT and CDR2 SNEGSKA come from the germline V gene (reference sequence). Trimming stripped 6 bases from V and 4 bases from J, with 19 bases between. This CDR3 is built from 14 residues. CDR3 nucleotides: TGCAGTGCCCCGGAGGATGGGGCGGGATACGAGCAGTACTTC. Protein: CSAPEDGAGYEQYF.

This clonotype came up many times. This sequence joins TRBV30 and TRBJ2-7; 8 nucleotides match TRBD2. The CDR3 has 14 amino acids. Losses at the gene ends were 4 bases for V and 2 bases for J; bases not matched to a gene: 7. Germline V CDR1 and CDR2: GTSNPN, SVGIG (reference sequence). DNA of the CDR3: TGTGCCTGGACCCCGACTAGCGCTGCCTACGAGCAGTACTTC. Amino acids: CAWTPTSAAYEQYF.

This clonotype was counted a few times. The chain uses TRBV20-1 and TRBJ2-1; 7 bases align to TRBD1. The CDR3 loop spans 14 amino acids. Trimming cost V 4 bases and J 6 bases; bases outside gene matches: 9. Germline CDR1 DFQATT, CDR2 SNEGSKA (reference sequence). CDR3 sequence: CSATEDRFSNEQFF. For the CDR3, the DNA is TGCAGTGCTACCGAGGACAGGTTTTCCAATGAGCAGTTCTTC.

At least ten counts were recorded for this clonotype. The chain carries TRBV30 and TRBJ2-7, with 10 bases aligning to TRBD2. The CDR3 consists of 18 residues. The V segment lost 0 bases and the J segment 0 bases; nucleotides outside the gene matches: 11. Germline V CDR1 and CDR2: GTSNPN, SVGIG (reference sequence). Here the CDR3 DNA reads TGTGCCTGGAGTGTTGAGTCTAGCGGGAGCCGGCCCTCCTACGAGCAGTACTTC. It codes for CAWSVESSGSRPSYEQYF.

This clonotype was picked up many times. V gene TRBV7-3 combines with J gene TRBJ2-2; no clear D gene. CDR3 length: 12 amino acids. Trimming took 0 bases from V and 6 from J, leaving 2 bases between them. Germline V lookup: CDR1 SGHTA, CDR2 FQGTGA. This CDR3 reads CASSLTSGELFF. CDR3 in DNA: TGTGCCAGCAGCTTAACGTCCGGGGAGCTGTTTTTT.

This clonotype has more than one count but fewer than ten. The chain couples TRBV15 to TRBJ1-5; D is perhaps TRBD1 (5 bases). V was clipped by 3 bases and J by 3 bases, with 12 bases between them. In germline, CDR1 is LNHNV, CDR2 YYDKDF (reference sequence). The CDR3 length is 15 residues. CDR3 in amino acids: CATSSPGDANQPQHF. CDR3 bases: TGTGCCACCAGCAGCCCCGGGGACGCCAATCAGCCCCAGCATTTT.

Remarks on this clonotype: A single base is all that separates this from a far larger clone, so a read error is likely. The CDR3 DNA reads TGTGCCAGCAGCTTAGTACAAAGCTTCTACAATGAGCAGTTCTTC. It specifies CASSLVQSFYNEQFF. This chain links TRBV11-3 with TRBJ2-1, with D uncertain. The V and J ends lost 1 base and 3 bases respectively, with 10 bases between them. The CDR3 is 15 amino acids. Germline CDR1 and CDR2: SGHNT and YENEEA.

This clonotype has at least ten counts. The chain has TRBV12-3 or TRBV12-4 and TRBJ1-4; 7 bases are shared with TRBD1. The trim removed 6 bases at V and 6 bases at J, leaving 7 bases unmatched. CDR3 length equals 14 residues. The CDR3 here is CASRLGTEYEKLFF. The CDR3 DNA is TGTGCCAGCAGACTCGGGACAGAATATGAAAAACTGTTTTTT.

In its sample, this clonotype was seen many times. The chain uses TRBV27 and TRBJ2-5; D unresolved. Trimming stripped 5 bases from V and 8 bases from J, with 9 bases between. CDR1 MNHEY and CDR2 SMNVEV come from the germline V gene (reference sequence). The CDR3 runs 11 residues. The DNA of the CDR3 is TGTGCCAGCAGTCATAAGAGAACCCAGTACTTC. Its translation: CASSHKRTQYF.

Only a few counts were recorded for this clonotype. The CDR3 end shows no conserved phenylalanine or tryptophan, and so a read error is likely. The rearrangement links TRBV12-3 or TRBV12-4 to TRBJ1-6, with TRBD1 as a possible D gene (5 bases). CDR3 size: 17 residues. V was pared by 5 bases and J by 0 bases, with 14 bases between. CDR3 nucleotides: TGTGCCAGCAGTCCCGGGACGGCGAGCTCCTATAATTCACCCCTCCACTCT. Amino acid sequence: CASSPGTASSYNSPLHS.

This clonotype was observed a handful of times. CDR3 sequence (DNA): TGTGCCAGTAGTATAGTCGGGCAGGGGAGTCAGCCCCAGCATTTT. Amino acids: CASSIVGQGSQPQHF. The V and J genes are TRBV19 and TRBJ1-5; a possible D gene is TRBD1 (6 bases). The V gene's germline CDR1 is LNHDA and CDR2 SQIVND (reference sequence). Between the trimmed V and J ends, which lost 1 base and 6 bases, there was a span of 13 bases. This CDR3 spans 15 amino acids.

This clonotype appeared many times. The J gene is TRBJ1-5, the V gene TRBV2, with no clear D. Germline-derived CDR1 and CDR2 are SNHLY and FYNNEI. The CDR3 covers 15 residues. V shed 7 bases and J shed 0 bases, with 13 bases lying between them. CDR3 in DNA: TGTGCCAGCATCCTGGACCGTCATAGCAATCAGCCCCAGCATTTT. Encoded protein: CASILDRHSNQPQHF.

There are many counts of this clonotype. The V call is TRBV12-3 or TRBV12-4, the J call TRBJ2-1; D may be TRBD2 (5 bases). This CDR3 is built from 14 residues. V dropped 5 bases and J dropped 9 bases, with 17 bases sitting between them. The DNA of the CDR3 is TGTGCCAGCAGTATGTCTAGCATGGCGACTGAGCAGTTCTTC. This sequence encodes CASSMSSMATEQFF.

The chain joins TRBV30 to TRBJ1-1; tentatively, D is TRBD1 (5 bases). Germline CDR1 GTSNPN, CDR2 SVGIG (reference sequence). This CDR3 has 13 residues. V was trimmed by 7 bases and J by 5 bases, leaving 17 bases between them. The chain's CDR3 is CASVSGRVTEAFF. The CDR3 nucleotides read TGTGCCTCGGTTTCGGGCAGGGTAACTGAAGCTTTCTTT.

V is TRBV6-2 or TRBV6-3 and J is TRBJ2-4, with D tentatively TRBD2 (6 bases). The CDR3 runs 14 residues. Germline assignment: CDR1 MNHEY and CDR2 SVGEGT. V lost 2 bases to trimming and J lost 7 bases, with 12 bases between them. The CDR3 DNA sequence: TGTGCCAGCAGTTACGGGGGGATTGGTAACATTCAGTACTTC. Translated, it gives CASSYGGIGNIQYF.

This clonotype was seen many times. V is TRBV30 and J is TRBJ2-3, with a tentative D call TRBD2 (5 bases). The better agreement between TRBJ2-7 and the DNA end casts doubt on the J call. The CDR3 is 14 residues long. The germline gives CDR1 GTSNPN, CDR2 SVGIG (reference sequence). The CDR3 DNA is TGTGCCTGGAGCTGGACTTCCCTCTCCTACGAGCAGTACTTC. This sequence encodes CAWSWTSLSYEQYF.

The V and J genes are TRBV9 and TRBJ2-1; possibly TRBD2 for D (5 bases). The CDR3 spans 15 residues. CDR1 is SGDLS, CDR2 YYNGEE, per germline. Trimming removed 4 bases at V and 6 bases at J, with 17 bases between. The CDR3 here is CASSLLHGSANEQFF. DNA of the CDR3: TGTGCCAGCAGCCTCCTCCATGGTAGCGCCAATGAGCAGTTCTTC.

The V gene is TRBV30, the J gene TRBJ2-7; TRBD1 agrees at 9 bases. In germline, CDR1 is GTSNPN, CDR2 SVGIG (reference sequence). Losses at the gene ends were 5 bases for V and 5 bases for J; bases not matched to a gene: 13. The CDR3 totals 15 residues. The CDR3 loop is CAWGDGTGLVNEQYF. The CDR3 region has the DNA TGTGCCTGGGGGGACGGGACAGGGCTCGTGAACGAGCAGTACTTC.

The genes are TRBV5-1 and TRBJ2-1; TRBD1 matches 7 bases. Germline lookup yields CDR1 SGHRS and CDR2 YFSETQ. This CDR3 region has 14 residues. The V and J ends lost 4 bases and 6 bases, in that order; junction bases with no gene match: 7. The CDR3 loop is CASSRGDSINEQFF. CDR3 nucleotides: TGCGCCAGCAGCCGAGGGGACAGCATCAATGAGCAGTTCTTC.